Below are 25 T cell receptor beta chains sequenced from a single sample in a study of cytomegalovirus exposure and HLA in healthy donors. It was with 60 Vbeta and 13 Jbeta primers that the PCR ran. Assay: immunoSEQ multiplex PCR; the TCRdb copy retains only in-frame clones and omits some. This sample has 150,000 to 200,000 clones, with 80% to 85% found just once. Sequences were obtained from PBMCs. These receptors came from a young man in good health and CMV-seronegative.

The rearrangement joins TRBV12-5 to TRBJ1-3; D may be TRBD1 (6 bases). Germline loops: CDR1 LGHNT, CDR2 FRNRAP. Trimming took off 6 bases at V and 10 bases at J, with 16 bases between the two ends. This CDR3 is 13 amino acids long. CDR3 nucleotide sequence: TGTGCTAGTGGCTTACAGGGCACTCGGACCATATATTTT. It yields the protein CASGLQGTRTIYF.

The CDR3 DNA reads TGCAGCGTTGATCGGGGGAGTAAACTGTTTTTT. Its protein is CSVDRGSKLFF. The chain carries TRBV29-1 and TRBJ1-4; D is possibly TRBD1 (5 bases). Per the germline V gene, CDR1 is SQVTM and CDR2 is ANQGSEA. This CDR3 is 11 amino acids long. V was cut by 3 bases and J by 11 bases, with 10 bases left in between. The entire variable domain, with the rest obtained from reference TRBV29-1 and TRBJ1-4, is as follows: SAVISQKPSRDICQRGTSLTIQCQVDSQVTMMFWYRQQPGQSLTLIATANQGSEATYESGFVIDKFPISRPNLTFSTLTVSNMSPEDSSIYLCSVDRGSKLFFGSGTQLSVL.

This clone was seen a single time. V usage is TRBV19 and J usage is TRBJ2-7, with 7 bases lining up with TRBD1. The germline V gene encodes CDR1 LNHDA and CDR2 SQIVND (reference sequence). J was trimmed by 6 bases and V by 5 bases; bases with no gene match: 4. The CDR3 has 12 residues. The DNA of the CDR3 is TGTGCCAGTAGTCAAGGGGGCCTCGAGCAGTACTTC. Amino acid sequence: CASSQGGLEQYF.

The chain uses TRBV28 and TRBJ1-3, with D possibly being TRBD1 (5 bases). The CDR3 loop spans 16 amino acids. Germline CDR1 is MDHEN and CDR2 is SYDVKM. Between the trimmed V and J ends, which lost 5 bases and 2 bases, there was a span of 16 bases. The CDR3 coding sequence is TGTGCCAGCAGTGAACTAACCACAGGCGCTGGAAACACCATATATTTT. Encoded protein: CASSELTTGAGNTIYF.

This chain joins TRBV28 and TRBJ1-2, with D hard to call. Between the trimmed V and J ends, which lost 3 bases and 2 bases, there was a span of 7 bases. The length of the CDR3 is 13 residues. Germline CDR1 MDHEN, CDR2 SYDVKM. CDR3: CASSLHTNYGYTF. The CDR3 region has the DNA TGTGCCAGCAGTTTGCACACCAACTATGGCTACACCTTC.

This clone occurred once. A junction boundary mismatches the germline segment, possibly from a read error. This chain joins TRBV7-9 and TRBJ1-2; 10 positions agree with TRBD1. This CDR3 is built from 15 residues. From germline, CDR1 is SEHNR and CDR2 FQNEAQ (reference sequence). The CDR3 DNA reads TGTTCCAGCAGCCATTTGGGGACAGGGGTCCCCGGCTACACCTTC. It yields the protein CSSSHLGTGVPGYTF.

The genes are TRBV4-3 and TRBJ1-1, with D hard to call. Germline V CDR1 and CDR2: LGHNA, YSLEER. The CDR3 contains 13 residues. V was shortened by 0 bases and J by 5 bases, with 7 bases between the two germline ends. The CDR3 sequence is CASSQDTGTEAFF. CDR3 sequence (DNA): TGCGCCAGCAGCCAAGATACGGGGACTGAAGCTTTCTTT.

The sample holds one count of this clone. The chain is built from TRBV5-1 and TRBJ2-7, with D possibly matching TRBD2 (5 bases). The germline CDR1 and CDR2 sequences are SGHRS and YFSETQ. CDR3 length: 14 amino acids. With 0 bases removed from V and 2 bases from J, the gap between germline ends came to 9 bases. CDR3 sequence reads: CASSLVVGAYEQYF. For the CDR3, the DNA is TGCGCCAGCAGCTTGGTGGTCGGGGCCTACGAGCAGTACTTC. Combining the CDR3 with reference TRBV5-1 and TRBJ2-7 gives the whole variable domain KAGVTQTPRYLIKTRGQQVTLSCSPISGHRSVSWYQQTPGQGLQFLFEYFSETQRNKGNFPGRFSGRQFSNSRSEMNVSTLELGDSALYLCASSLVVGAYEQYFGPGTRLTVT.

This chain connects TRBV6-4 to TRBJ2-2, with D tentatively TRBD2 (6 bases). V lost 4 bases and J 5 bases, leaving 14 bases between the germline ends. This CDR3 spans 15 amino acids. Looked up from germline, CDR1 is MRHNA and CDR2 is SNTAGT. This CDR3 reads CASSAMGLATGELFF. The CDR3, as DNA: TGTGCCAGCAGTGCCATGGGGCTAGCGACCGGGGAGCTGTTTTTT.

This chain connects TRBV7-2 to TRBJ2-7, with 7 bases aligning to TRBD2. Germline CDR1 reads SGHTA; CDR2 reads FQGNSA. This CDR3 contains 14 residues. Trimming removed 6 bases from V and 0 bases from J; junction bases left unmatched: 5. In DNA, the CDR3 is TGTGCCAGCAGGGTTCAGCGGGACTCCTACGAGCAGTACTTC. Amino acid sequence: CASRVQRDSYEQYF.

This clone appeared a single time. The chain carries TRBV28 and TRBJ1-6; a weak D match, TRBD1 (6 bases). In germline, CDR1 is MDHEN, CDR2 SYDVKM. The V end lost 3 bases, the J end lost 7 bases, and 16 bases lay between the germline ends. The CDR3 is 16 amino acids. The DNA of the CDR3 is TGTGCCAGCAGTTTGAGTCGGGGGGCGGGGAATTCACCCCTCCACTTT. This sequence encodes CASSLSRGAGNSPLHF.

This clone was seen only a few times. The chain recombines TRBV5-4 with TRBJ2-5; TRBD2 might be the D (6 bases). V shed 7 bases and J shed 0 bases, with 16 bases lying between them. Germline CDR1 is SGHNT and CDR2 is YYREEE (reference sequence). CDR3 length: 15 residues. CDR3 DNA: TGTGCCAGCGGGTTCGGGTGGGAGGACCAAGAGACCCAGTACTTC. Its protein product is CASGFGWEDQETQYF.

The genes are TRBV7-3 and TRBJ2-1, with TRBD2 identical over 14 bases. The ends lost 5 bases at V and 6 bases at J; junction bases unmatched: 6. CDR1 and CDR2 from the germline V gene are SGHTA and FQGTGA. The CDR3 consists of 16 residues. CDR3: CASSRLAGGPSNEQFF. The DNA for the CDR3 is TGTGCCAGCAGCCGACTAGCGGGAGGGCCAAGCAATGAGCAGTTCTTC. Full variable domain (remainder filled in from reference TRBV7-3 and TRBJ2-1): GAGVSQTPSNKVTEKGKYVELRCDPISGHTALYWYRQSLGQGPEFLIYFQGTGAADDSGLPNDRFFAVRPEGSVSTLKIQRTERGDSAVYLCASSRLAGGPSNEQFFGPGTRLTVL.

The CDR3 nucleotides read TGTGCCAGCAGCTTAGGGGGACTGACCTACGAGCAGTACTTC. This translates into CASSLGGLTYEQYF. This chain uses TRBV11-2 with TRBJ2-7; a possible D gene is TRBD2 (6 bases). Deletions cut 1 base from V and 2 bases from J, with 9 bases between. CDR1 is SGHAT and CDR2 is FQNNGV in the germline V gene. This CDR3 region has 14 residues.

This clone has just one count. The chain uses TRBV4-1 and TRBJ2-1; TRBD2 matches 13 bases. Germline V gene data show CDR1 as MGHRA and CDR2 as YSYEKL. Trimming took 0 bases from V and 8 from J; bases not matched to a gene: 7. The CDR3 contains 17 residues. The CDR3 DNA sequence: TGCGCCAGCAGCCAAGATGGACTAGCGGGAGTGGTTGATGAGCAGTTCTTC. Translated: CASSQDGLAGVVDEQFF.

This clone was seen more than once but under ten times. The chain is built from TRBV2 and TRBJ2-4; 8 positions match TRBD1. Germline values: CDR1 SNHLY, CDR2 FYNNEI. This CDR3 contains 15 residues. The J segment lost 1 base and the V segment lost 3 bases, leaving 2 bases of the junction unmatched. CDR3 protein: CASSDRGPAKNIQYF. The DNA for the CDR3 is TGTGCCAGCAGTGACAGGGGGCCGGCCAAAAACATTCAGTACTTC. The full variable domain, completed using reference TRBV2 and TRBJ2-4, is EPEVTQTPSHQVTQMGQEVILRCVPISNHLYFYWYRQILGQKVEFLVSFYNNEISEKSEIFDDQFSVERPDGSNFTLKIRSTKLEDSAMYFCASSDRGPAKNIQYFGAGTRLSVL.

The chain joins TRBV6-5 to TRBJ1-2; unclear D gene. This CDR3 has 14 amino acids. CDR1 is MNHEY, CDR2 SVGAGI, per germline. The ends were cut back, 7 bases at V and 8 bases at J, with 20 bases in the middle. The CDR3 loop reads CASNPSGGSRGYTF. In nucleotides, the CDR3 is TGTGCCAGCAACCCCTCCGGAGGGTCGCGAGGCTACACCTTC.

CDR3 amino acids: CASSAGTGPYEQYF. CDR3 bases: TGTGCCAGCAGTGCAGGGACAGGACCCTACGAGCAGTACTTC. The chain joins TRBV27 to TRBJ2-7, with TRBD1 matching 8 bases. The J segment lost 2 bases and the V segment lost 5 bases, leaving 5 bases of the junction unmatched. The CDR3 totals 14 residues. Germline lookup yields CDR1 MNHEY and CDR2 SMNVEV (reference sequence).

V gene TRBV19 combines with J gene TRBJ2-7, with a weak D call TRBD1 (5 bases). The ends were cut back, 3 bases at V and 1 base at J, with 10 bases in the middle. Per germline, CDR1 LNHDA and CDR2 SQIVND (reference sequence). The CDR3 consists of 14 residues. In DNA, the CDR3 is TGTGCCAGTAGTATGCAGGACAATTCCTACGAGCAGTACTTC. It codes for CASSMQDNSYEQYF.

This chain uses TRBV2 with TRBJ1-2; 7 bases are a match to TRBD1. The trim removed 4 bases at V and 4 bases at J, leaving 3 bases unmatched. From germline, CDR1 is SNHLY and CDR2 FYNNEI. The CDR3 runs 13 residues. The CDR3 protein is CASSGTGPYGYTF. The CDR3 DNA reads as TGTGCCAGCAGTGGGACAGGACCCTATGGCTACACCTTC. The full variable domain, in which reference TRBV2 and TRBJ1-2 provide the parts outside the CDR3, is EPEVTQTPSHQVTQMGQEVILRCVPISNHLYFYWYRQILGQKVEFLVSFYNNEISEKSEIFDDQFSVERPDGSNFTLKIRSTKLEDSAMYFCASSGTGPYGYTFGSGTRLTVV.

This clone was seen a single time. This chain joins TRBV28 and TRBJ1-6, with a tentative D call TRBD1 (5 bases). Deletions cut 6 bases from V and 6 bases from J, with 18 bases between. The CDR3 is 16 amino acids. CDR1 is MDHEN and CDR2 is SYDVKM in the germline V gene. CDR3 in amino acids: CASRPGFRYGNSPLHF. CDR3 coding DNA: TGTGCCAGCAGGCCAGGGTTTCGGTATGGTAATTCACCCCTCCACTTT.

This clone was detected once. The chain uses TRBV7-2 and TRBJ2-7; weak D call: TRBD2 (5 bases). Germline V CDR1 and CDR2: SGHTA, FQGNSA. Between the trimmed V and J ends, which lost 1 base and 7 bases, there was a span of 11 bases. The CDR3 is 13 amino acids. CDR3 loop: CASSLVVALEQYF. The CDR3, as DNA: TGTGCCAGCAGCTTAGTTGTAGCGCTAGAGCAGTACTTC. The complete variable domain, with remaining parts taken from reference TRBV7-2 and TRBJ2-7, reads GAGVSQSPSNKVTEKGKDVELRCDPISGHTALYWYRQSLGQGLEFLIYFQGNSAPDKSGLPSDRFSAERTGGSVSTLTIQRTQQEDSAVYLCASSLVVALEQYFGPGTRLTVT.

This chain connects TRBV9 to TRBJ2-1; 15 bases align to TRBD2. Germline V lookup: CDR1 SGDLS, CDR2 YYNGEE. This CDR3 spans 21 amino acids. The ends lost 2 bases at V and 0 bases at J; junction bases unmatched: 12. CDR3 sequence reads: CASSVNSGLAGGRSSYNEQFF. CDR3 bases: TGTGCCAGCAGCGTCAATTCCGGACTAGCGGGGGGGAGGAGCTCCTACAATGAGCAGTTCTTC.

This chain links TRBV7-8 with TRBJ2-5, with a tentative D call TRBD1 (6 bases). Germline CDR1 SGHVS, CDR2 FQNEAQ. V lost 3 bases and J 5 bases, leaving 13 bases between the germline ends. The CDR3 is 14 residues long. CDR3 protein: CASSFSRGSETQYF. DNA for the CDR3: TGTGCCAGCAGCTTTTCAAGGGGGTCTGAGACCCAGTACTTC.

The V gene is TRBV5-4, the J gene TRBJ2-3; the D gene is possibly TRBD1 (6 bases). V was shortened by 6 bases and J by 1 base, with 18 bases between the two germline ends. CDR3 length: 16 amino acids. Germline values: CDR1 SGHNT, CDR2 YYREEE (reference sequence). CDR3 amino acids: CASNVPGAEGTDTQYF. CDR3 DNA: TGTGCCAGCAACGTGCCAGGGGCGGAGGGCACAGATACGCAGTATTTT.